The next 29 T cell receptor beta chains were all read from a single sample in a study of T cells in Graves' hyperthyroidism and ophthalmopathy. The source material, RNA transcripts, was used to amplify TCR beta CDR3 regions. Initially, a first-round RT-PCR of the TCR CDR3 employed the HTBI primer set. One entry per CDR3 protein results from TCRdb running MiXCR on the multiplex PCR reads. Of hundreds of thousands of distinct CDR3 sequences in the sample, 15% were seen once. The sample taken for sequencing was blood. These receptors were taken from a woman aged 25-40 years with Graves' hyperthyroidism.

Ten or more counts support this clonotype. The chain joins TRBV10-1 to TRBJ2-7, with 9 bases aligning to TRBD2. Germline V gene data show CDR1 as WNHNN and CDR2 as SYGVQD (reference sequence). V lost 2 bases and J lost 4; bases outside the gene matches: 9. The CDR3 is made up of 16 amino acids. CDR3 DNA: TGCGCCAGCAGTGAGCCCCGAGCGGGAGGAGAATACGAGCAGTACTTC. Protein product: CASSEPRAGGEYEQYF.

This clonotype turned up a few times. The CDR3 spells CSVEQDRGPSEQFF. The DNA of the CDR3 is TGCAGCGTTGAACAGGACAGGGGGCCCAGTGAGCAGTTCTTC. The rearrangement uses TRBV29-1 and TRBJ2-1; 11 positions agree with TRBD1. The CDR3 covers 14 residues. With 2 bases clipped from V and 9 bases from J, the junction kept 6 bases outside the gene matches. In germline, CDR1 is SQVTM, CDR2 ANQGSEA.

The chain links TRBV12-5 to TRBJ1-2; TRBD1 might be the D (5 bases). Deletions cut 0 bases from V and 7 bases from J, with 15 bases between. The germline V gene encodes CDR1 LGHNT and CDR2 FRNRAP. The CDR3 sequence is 15 residues long. The CDR3 region is CASGLVPGSGGGYTF. The CDR3 DNA reads as TGTGCTAGTGGTTTGGTACCAGGGTCCGGGGGTGGCTACACCTTC.

This clonotype was recorded many times. This chain connects TRBV28 to TRBJ2-3, with D perhaps TRBD2 (5 bases). This CDR3 comprises 14 residues. Germline V CDR1 and CDR2: MDHEN, SYDVKM. V lost 2 bases to trimming and J lost 7 bases, with 13 bases between them. CDR3 amino acids: CASSLVGEWNTQYF. The CDR3 DNA reads as TGTGCCAGCAGTTTAGTCGGGGAATGGAATACGCAGTATTTT.

V gene TRBV4-2 combines with J gene TRBJ2-5; 7 bases map to TRBD2. CDR1 is LGHNA, CDR2 YNFKEQ, per germline. The CDR3 is made up of 16 amino acids. After removal of 1 base from V and 2 bases from J, the junction contained 7 bases not matched to a gene. The CDR3 coding sequence is TGTGCCAGCAGCCAAGGAAGGCTAGCGGAACAAGAGACCCAGTACTTC. Translating gives CASSQGRLAEQETQYF.

About this clonotype itself: This CDR3 fails to terminate in the conserved phenylalanine or tryptophan, so it likely reflects a read error. The rearrangement links TRBV6-1 to TRBJ2-7; D might be TRBD2 (5 bases). This CDR3 has 16 residues. V was cut by 2 bases and J by 7 bases, with 21 bases left in between. Per the germline V gene, CDR1 is MNHNS and CDR2 is SASEGT. As DNA, the CDR3 is TGTGCCAGCAGTGAACGTCTGAGGGAGCGACTACGGGAGCAGTACCTC. Protein product: CASSERLRERLREQYL.

This clonotype was recorded many times. The rearrangement uses TRBV11-2 and TRBJ2-1; unclear D gene. The CDR3 runs 15 residues. The germline V and J ends were trimmed by 5 bases and 10 bases, with 21 bases remaining between them. Looked up from germline, CDR1 is SGHAT and CDR2 is FQNNGV. DNA of the CDR3: TGTGCCAGCAGCAGAGAGGTATATTCGAGCGTCGAGCAGTTCTTC. Amino acid sequence: CASSREVYSSVEQFF.

In its sample, this clonotype was seen a few times. This rearrangement joins TRBV29-1 to TRBJ1-1, with D unclear. Germline values: CDR1 SQVTM, CDR2 ANQGSEA. V shed 3 bases and J shed 2 bases, with 10 bases lying between them. The CDR3 length is 13 residues. As DNA, the CDR3 is TGCAGCGTTGAGGCGGGATACAACACTGAAGCTTTCTTT. This sequence encodes CSVEAGYNTEAFF.

The DNA for the CDR3 is TGCAGTGCTCCACGGCAGGGGCAGGCTAATGAAAAACTGTTTTTT. Amino acid sequence: CSAPRQGQANEKLFF. The rearrangement uses TRBV20-1 and TRBJ1-4; a weak D match, TRBD1 (6 bases). The CDR3 extends over 15 amino acids. The V gene's germline CDR1 is DFQATT and CDR2 SNEGSKA (reference sequence). The germline V and J ends were trimmed by 5 bases and 3 bases, with 16 bases remaining between them.

A word on this clonotype: Because it lacks the conserved phenylalanine or tryptophan at the end, this CDR3 is likely a read error. CDR3 sequence (DNA): TGTGCCAGCAGCTTAGCTTTGGGCCAGAATCTTAATGAGCAGTTCCTC. It specifies CASSLALGQNLNEQFL. The genes are TRBV7-9 and TRBJ2-1; D gene ambiguous. The CDR3 loop spans 16 amino acids. V lost 0 bases, J lost 7 bases, and 16 bases lay in between. Germline V gives CDR1 SEHNR, CDR2 FQNEAQ (reference sequence).

This clonotype was detected ten times or more. The J gene is TRBJ2-3, the V gene TRBV18, with TRBD2 matching 7 bases. The CDR3 has 16 amino acids. Losses at the gene ends were 2 bases for V and 2 bases for J; bases not matched to a gene: 7. The germline V gene has CDR1 KGHSH and CDR2 LQKENI. CDR3 in DNA: TGTGCCAGCTCACCATTCAAGCGGGATGACACAGATACGCAGTATTTT. The encoded protein is CASSPFKRDDTDTQYF. The whole variable domain, filled in from reference TRBV18 and TRBJ2-3, reads NAGVMQNPRHLVRRRGQEARLRCSPMKGHSHVYWYRQLPEEGLKFMVYLQKENIIDESGMPKERFSAEFPKEGPSILRIQQVVRGDSAAYFCASSPFKRDDTDTQYFGPGTRLTVL.

This clonotype has a handful of counts. The V gene is TRBV18, the J gene TRBJ1-2; a weak D match, TRBD1 (5 bases). The V end was cut by 3 bases, the J end by 6 bases, with 11 bases between. This CDR3 spans 13 amino acids. The germline CDR1 and CDR2 sequences are KGHSH and LQKENI. Written as DNA, the CDR3 is TGTGCCAGCTCACCTCAGGGTACTAATGGCTACACCTTC. It translates to CASSPQGTNGYTF.

This clonotype was detected many times. The rearrangement links TRBV11-3 to TRBJ2-1, with 7 bases fitting TRBD2. Losses at the gene ends were 3 bases for V and 0 bases for J; bases not matched to a gene: 2. The germline V gene encodes CDR1 SGHNT and CDR2 YENEEA. The CDR3 consists of 15 residues. The CDR3 DNA follows: TGTGCCAGCAGCTTCCGGGGGGACTCCTACAATGAGCAGTTCTTC. Translating gives CASSFRGDSYNEQFF.

This clonotype occurred many times. The V gene is TRBV7-3, the J gene TRBJ2-1; D call uncertain. This CDR3 is 17 amino acids long. The germline V gene has CDR1 SGHTA and CDR2 FQGTGA. V was pared by 0 bases and J by 0 bases, with 12 bases between. CDR3 in amino acids: CASSLTGGYPSYNEQFF. The CDR3 nucleotides are TGTGCCAGCAGCTTAACAGGCGGATACCCCTCCTACAATGAGCAGTTCTTC.

The chain carries TRBV20-1 and TRBJ2-5; 7 positions agree with TRBD1. V trimming: 5 bases; J trimming: 5 bases; junction bases outside the gene matches: 5. From germline, CDR1 is DFQATT and CDR2 SNEGSKA (reference sequence). The CDR3 spans 12 residues. Here the CDR3 DNA reads TGCAGTGCTGCCGGGACAGACGAGACCCAGTACTTC. Translating gives CSAAGTDETQYF.

CDR3 in DNA: TGCAGTGCTAGAGTTGGGCCTCTCACGGGGGAGACCCAGTACTTC. Its protein product is CSARVGPLTGETQYF. The V call is TRBV20-1, the J call TRBJ2-5, with D maybe TRBD2 (5 bases). Germline CDR1 is DFQATT and CDR2 is SNEGSKA (reference sequence). V dropped 1 base and J dropped 5 bases, with 17 bases sitting between them. The CDR3 totals 15 residues.

V usage is TRBV5-5 and J usage is TRBJ2-1; D could derive from TRBD1 or TRBD2 (5 bases each). Trimming cost V 4 bases and J 6 bases, with 20 bases left between them. The CDR3 runs 16 residues. Looked up from germline, CDR1 is SGHKS and CDR2 is YYEKEE (reference sequence). DNA of the CDR3: TGTGCCAGCAGCCCCTCCCCCGGGACGGCCCTCAATGAGCAGTTCTTC. Residues: CASSPSPGTALNEQFF.

This clonotype was seen a few times. This chain joins TRBV7-8 and TRBJ2-7; the D call may be TRBD1 or TRBD2 (5 bases each). Germline assignment: CDR1 SGHVS and CDR2 FQNEAQ. The CDR3 has 16 amino acids. V lost 0 bases and J 4 bases, leaving 16 bases between the germline ends. The CDR3 DNA is TGTGCCAGCAGCTTAGCAGCTGGGACCCTAACATACGAGCAGTACTTC. Its protein product is CASSLAAGTLTYEQYF.

The table lists this clonotype with a few counts. A read error is possible here, since a much larger clone lies one base away. This chain connects TRBV24-1 to TRBJ2-1, with 8 bases aligning to TRBD2. This CDR3 contains 16 residues. The germline gives CDR1 KGHDR, CDR2 SFDVKD. The CDR3 region has the DNA TGTGCCGCCAGTGATCCTACTAGCGGCTCCTACAATGAGCAGTTCTTC. Encoded protein: CAASDPTSGSYNEQFF.

This clonotype was counted ten times or more. This chain links TRBV11-2 with TRBJ2-7; TRBD1 or TRBD2 may be the D gene (5 bases each). Germline V gene lookup returns CDR1 SGHAT and CDR2 FQNNGV. V shed 2 bases and J shed 3 bases, with 20 bases lying between them. This CDR3 has 17 residues. CDR3 protein: CASSLSASSRGIYEQYF. The DNA for the CDR3 is TGTGCCAGCAGCTTAAGTGCTAGCTCAAGGGGAATCTACGAGCAGTACTTC.

The genes are TRBV11-1 and TRBJ2-6, with 8 bases lining up with TRBD1. This CDR3 spans 18 amino acids. CDR1 is SGHAT and CDR2 is FQDESV in the germline V gene (reference sequence). The V gene end was trimmed by 5 bases and the J gene end by 4 bases; junction bases not matched to a gene: 13. CDR3 nucleotide sequence: TGTGCCAGCAGCCCGCTGAGGACAGGGAGCAAAGGGGCCAACGTCCTGACTTTC. Its protein is CASSPLRTGSKGANVLTF.

A few counts support this clonotype. The chain has TRBV14 and TRBJ2-1, with D hard to call. The CDR3 extends over 18 amino acids. V was trimmed by 0 bases and J by 7 bases, leaving 22 bases between them. The germline CDR1 and CDR2 sequences are SGHDN and FVKESK. The CDR3 DNA reads as TGTGCCAGCAGCCAAGACGAACTGCGTATTCCCTCGTTGAATGAGCAGTTCTTC. Protein: CASSQDELRIPSLNEQFF.

This clonotype was counted between two and nine times. The chain carries TRBV7-9 and TRBJ2-1; a weak D match, TRBD2 (5 bases). The CDR3 covers 19 residues. The germline gives CDR1 SEHNR, CDR2 FQNEAQ (reference sequence). Trimming took 1 base from V and 6 from J, leaving 25 bases between them. The CDR3 loop reads CASSLESGFGSIVTNEQFF. The CDR3 nucleotides are TGTGCCAGCAGCTTAGAATCGGGTTTTGGGAGTATCGTCACCAATGAGCAGTTCTTC.

This CDR3 is CASNTSPTYNEQFF. The DNA for the CDR3 is TGTGCCAGCAACACTAGCCCTACCTACAATGAGCAGTTCTTC. The chain carries TRBV2 and TRBJ2-1; possible D gene TRBD2, 6 bases. The CDR3 loop spans 14 amino acids. Germline CDR1 reads SNHLY; CDR2 reads FYNNEI. V was trimmed by 7 bases and J by 2 bases, leaving 12 bases between them.

This clonotype was picked up many times. The gene calls are TRBV7-9 and TRBJ2-7, with 9 bases aligning to TRBD2. Looked up from germline, CDR1 is SEHNR and CDR2 is FQNEAQ (reference sequence). The CDR3 contains 14 residues. V shed 3 bases, J shed 4 bases, and the junction held 4 bases outside the gene matches. The CDR3 region is CASSLASGVYEQYF. The CDR3 DNA follows: TGTGCCAGCAGCTTGGCTAGCGGGGTTTACGAGCAGTACTTC.

This clonotype occurred a few times. The chain carries TRBV20-1 and TRBJ1-2; TRBD1 matches at 8 bases. The CDR3 consists of 14 residues. Per the germline V gene, CDR1 is DFQATT and CDR2 is SNEGSKA (reference sequence). The V and J ends lost 1 base and 6 bases, in that order; junction bases with no gene match: 7. This chain's CDR3 is CSARVVRGLDGYTF. The CDR3 nucleotides are TGCAGTGCTAGAGTCGTCAGGGGGCTCGATGGCTACACCTTC.

This clonotype has more than one count but fewer than ten. The chain uses TRBV4-2 and TRBJ1-4; TRBD1 is a possible D gene (6 bases). V gave up 3 bases and J gave up 6 bases, with 14 bases separating them. Germline V CDR1 and CDR2: LGHNA, YNFKEQ. The CDR3 loop spans 15 amino acids. The CDR3 reads CASSQSGQLYEKLFF. In DNA form, the CDR3 reads TGTGCCAGCAGCCAGAGTGGACAGTTATATGAAAAACTGTTTTTT.

This clonotype was recorded at least ten times. The chain employs TRBV7-2 and TRBJ2-1; 7 bases line up with TRBD2. V lost 4 bases to trimming and J lost 4 bases; unmatched junction nucleotides: 4. The CDR3 consists of 14 residues. Germline V gene lookup returns CDR1 SGHTA and CDR2 FQGNSA. CDR3 nucleotide sequence: TGTGCCAGCAGCTCCCGCGGGAGTTACAATGAGCAGTTCTTC. Translated, it gives CASSSRGSYNEQFF.

The chain links TRBV12-3 or TRBV12-4 to TRBJ2-5; tentatively, D is TRBD1 or TRBD2 (5 bases each). Deletions cut 3 bases from V and 5 bases from J, with 10 bases between. This CDR3 is 13 amino acids long. The CDR3 is CASSFGTWETQYF. The CDR3 DNA is TGTGCCAGCAGTTTTGGGACGTGGGAGACCCAGTACTTC.